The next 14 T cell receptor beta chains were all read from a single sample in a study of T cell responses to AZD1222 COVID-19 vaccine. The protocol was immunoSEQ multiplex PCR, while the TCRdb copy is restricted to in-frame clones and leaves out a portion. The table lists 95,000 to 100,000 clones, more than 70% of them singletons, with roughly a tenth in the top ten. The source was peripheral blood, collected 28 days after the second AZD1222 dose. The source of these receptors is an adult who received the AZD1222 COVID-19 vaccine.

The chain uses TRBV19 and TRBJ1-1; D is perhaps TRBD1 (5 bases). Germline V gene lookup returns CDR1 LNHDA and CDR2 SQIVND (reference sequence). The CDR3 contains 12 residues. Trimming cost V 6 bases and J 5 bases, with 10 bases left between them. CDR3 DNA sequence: TGTGCCAGTAGGGGGGGGAGGACTGAAGCTTTCTTT. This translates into CASRGGRTEAFF.

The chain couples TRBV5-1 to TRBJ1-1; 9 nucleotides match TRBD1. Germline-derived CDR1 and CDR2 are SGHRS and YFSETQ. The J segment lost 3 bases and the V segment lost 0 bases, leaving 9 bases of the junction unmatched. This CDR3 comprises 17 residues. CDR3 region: CASSLDRGLSGDTEAFF. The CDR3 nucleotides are TGCGCCAGCAGCTTGGACAGGGGGCTGAGTGGTGACACTGAAGCTTTCTTT.

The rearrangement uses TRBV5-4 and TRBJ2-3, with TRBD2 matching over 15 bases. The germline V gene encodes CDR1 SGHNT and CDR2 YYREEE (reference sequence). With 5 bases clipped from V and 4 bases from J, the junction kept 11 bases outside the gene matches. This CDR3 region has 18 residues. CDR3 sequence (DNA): TGTGCCAGCAGAGGGCTTCGGACTAGCGGGGGGGGCCCAGATACGCAGTATTTT. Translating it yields CASRGLRTSGGGPDTQYF.

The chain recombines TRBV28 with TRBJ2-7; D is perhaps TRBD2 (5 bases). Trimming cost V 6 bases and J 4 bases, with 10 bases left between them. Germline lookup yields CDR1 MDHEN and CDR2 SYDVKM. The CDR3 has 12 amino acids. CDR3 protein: CASREEGYEQYF. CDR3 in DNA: TGTGCCAGCAGGGAAGAGGGTTACGAGCAGTACTTC.

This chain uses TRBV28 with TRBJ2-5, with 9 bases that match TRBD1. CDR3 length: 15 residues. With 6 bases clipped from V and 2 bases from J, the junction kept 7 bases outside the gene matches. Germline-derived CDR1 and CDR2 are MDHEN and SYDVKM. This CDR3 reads CASSGDRVLQETQYF. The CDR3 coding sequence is TGTGCCAGCAGCGGGGACAGGGTCCTTCAAGAGACCCAGTACTTC.

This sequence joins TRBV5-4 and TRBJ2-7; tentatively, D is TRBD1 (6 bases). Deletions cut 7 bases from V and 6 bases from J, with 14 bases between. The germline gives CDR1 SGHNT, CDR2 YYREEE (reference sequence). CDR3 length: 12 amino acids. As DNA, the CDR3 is TGTGCCAGCGTGACAGGTACCGGCGAGCAGTACTTC. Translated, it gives CASVTGTGEQYF.

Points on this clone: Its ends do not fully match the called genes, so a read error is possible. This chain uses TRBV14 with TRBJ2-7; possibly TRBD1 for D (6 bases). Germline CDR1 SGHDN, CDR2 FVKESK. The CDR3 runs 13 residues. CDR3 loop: CASSEGQSSEQYF. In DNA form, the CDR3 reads TGTGCCAGCAGCGAAGGACAGTCCTCCGAGCAGTACTTC.

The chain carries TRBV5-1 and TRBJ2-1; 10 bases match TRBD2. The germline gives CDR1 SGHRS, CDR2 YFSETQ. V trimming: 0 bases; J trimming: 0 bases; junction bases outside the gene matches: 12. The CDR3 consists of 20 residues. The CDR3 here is CASSLAGASGGPISYNEQFF. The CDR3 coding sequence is TGCGCCAGCAGCTTGGCCGGGGCTAGCGGGGGCCCTATCTCCTACAATGAGCAGTTCTTC.

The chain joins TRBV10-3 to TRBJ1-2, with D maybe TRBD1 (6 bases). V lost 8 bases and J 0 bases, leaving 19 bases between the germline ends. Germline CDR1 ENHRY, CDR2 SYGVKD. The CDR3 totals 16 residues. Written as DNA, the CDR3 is TGTGCCATCCACCTACTTCGGACAGCTACTAACTATGGCTACACCTTC. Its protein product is CAIHLLRTATNYGYTF.

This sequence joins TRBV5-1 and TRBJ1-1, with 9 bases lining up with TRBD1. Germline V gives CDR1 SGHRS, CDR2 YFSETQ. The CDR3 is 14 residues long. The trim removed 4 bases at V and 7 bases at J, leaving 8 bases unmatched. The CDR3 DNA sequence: TGCGCCAGCAGCCAAACAGGGGGCGGAGATGAAGCTTTCTTT. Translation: CASSQTGGGDEAFF.

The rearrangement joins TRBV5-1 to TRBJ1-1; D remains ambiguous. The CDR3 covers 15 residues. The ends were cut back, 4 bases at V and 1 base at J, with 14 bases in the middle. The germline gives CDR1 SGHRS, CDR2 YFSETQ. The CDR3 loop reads CASSTGPVANTEAFF. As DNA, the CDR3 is TGCGCCAGCAGCACCGGACCGGTGGCGAACACTGAAGCTTTCTTT.

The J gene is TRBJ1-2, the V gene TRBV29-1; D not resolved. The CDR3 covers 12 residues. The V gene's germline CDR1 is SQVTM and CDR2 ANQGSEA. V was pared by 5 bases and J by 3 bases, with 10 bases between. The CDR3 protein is CSVKTTDYGYTF. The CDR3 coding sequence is TGCAGCGTTAAAACCACGGACTATGGCTACACCTTC. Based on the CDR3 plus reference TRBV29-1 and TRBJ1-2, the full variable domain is SAVISQKPSRDICQRGTSLTIQCQVDSQVTMMFWYRQQPGQSLTLIATANQGSEATYESGFVIDKFPISRPNLTFSTLTVSNMSPEDSSIYLCSVKTTDYGYTFGSGTRLTVV.

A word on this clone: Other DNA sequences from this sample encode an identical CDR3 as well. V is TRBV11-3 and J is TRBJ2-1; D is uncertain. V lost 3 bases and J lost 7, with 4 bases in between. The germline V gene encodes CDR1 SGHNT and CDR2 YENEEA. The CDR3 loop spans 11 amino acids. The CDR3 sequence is CASSLGNEQFF. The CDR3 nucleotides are TGTGCCAGCAGCTTGGGGAATGAGCAGTTCTTC.

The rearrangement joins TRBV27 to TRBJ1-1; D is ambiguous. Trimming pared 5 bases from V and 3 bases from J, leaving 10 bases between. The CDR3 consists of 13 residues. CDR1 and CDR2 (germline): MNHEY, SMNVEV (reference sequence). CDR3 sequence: CASSRNGDTEAFF. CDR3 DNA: TGTGCCAGCAGTCGTAACGGGGACACTGAAGCTTTCTTT.